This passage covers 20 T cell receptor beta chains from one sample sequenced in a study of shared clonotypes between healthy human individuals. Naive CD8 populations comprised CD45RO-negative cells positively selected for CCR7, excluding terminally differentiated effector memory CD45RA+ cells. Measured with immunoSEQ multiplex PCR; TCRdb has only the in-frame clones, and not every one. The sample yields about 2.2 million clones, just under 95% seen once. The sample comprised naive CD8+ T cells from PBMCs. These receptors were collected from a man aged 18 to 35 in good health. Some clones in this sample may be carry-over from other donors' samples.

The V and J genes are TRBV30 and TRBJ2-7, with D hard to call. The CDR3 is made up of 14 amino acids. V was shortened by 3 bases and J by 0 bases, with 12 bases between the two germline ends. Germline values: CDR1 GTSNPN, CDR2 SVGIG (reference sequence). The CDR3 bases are TGTGCCTGGAGCCTTACGCCGCCCTCCTACGAGCAGTACTTC. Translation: CAWSLTPPSYEQYF.

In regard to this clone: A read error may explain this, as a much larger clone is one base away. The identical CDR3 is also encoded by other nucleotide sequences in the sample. The CDR3 DNA is TGTGCCAGCAGCTTAGTCGGGGAGACCCAGTACTTC. Amino acids: CASSLVGETQYF. The chain links TRBV7-9 to TRBJ2-5, with unresolved D. Between the trimmed V and J ends, which lost 1 base and 5 bases, there was a span of 5 bases. Germline assignment: CDR1 SEHNR and CDR2 FQNEAQ (reference sequence). The CDR3 extends over 12 amino acids. The complete variable domain, with remaining parts taken from reference TRBV7-9 and TRBJ2-5, reads DTGVSQNPRHKITKRGQNVTFRCDPISEHNRLYWYRQTLGQGPEFLTYFQNEAQLEKSRLLSDRFSAERPKGSFSTLEIQRTEQGDSAMYLCASSLVGETQYFGPGTRLLVL.

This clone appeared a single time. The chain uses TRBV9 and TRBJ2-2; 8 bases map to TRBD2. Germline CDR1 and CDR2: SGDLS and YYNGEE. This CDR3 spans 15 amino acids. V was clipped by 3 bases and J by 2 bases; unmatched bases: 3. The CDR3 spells CASSGSGVNTGELFF. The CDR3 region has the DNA TGTGCCAGCAGCGGTAGCGGGGTAAACACCGGGGAGCTGTTTTTT.

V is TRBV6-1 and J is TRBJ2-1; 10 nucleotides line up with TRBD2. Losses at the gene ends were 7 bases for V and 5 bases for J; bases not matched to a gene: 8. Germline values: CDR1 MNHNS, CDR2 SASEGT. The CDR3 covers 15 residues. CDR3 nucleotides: TGTGCCAGCAATACCGGGACTAGCGACAACAATGAGCAGTTCTTC. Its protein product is CASNTGTSDNNEQFF.

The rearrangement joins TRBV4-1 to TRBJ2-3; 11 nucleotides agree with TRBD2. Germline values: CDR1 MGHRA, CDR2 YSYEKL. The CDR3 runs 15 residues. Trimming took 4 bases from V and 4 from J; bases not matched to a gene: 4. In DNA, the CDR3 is TGCGCCAGCAGCCCGACTAGCGGGAAGGCAGATACGCAGTATTTT. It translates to CASSPTSGKADTQYF.

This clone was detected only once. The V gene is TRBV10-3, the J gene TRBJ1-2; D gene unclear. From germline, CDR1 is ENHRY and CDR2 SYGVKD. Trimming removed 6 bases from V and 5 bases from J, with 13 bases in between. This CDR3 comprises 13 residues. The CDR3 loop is CAIRVPGGYGYTF. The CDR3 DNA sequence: TGTGCCATCAGGGTTCCGGGAGGGTATGGCTACACCTTC.

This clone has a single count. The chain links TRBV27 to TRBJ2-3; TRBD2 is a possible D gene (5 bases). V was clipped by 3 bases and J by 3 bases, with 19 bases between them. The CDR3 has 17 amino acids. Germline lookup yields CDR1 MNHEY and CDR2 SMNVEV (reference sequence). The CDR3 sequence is CASSFTRTQRGTDTQYF. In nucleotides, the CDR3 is TGTGCCAGCAGTTTTACCAGGACTCAGCGAGGAACAGATACGCAGTATTTT.

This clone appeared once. CDR3 region: CASSELRDEKLFF. CDR3 in DNA: TGTGCCAGCAGTGAACTGAGGGATGAAAAACTGTTTTTT. The V and J genes are TRBV25-1 and TRBJ1-4; D not certain. Trimming took 2 bases from V and 6 from J, leaving 7 bases between them. This CDR3 is 13 amino acids long. CDR1 MGHDK and CDR2 SYGVNS come from the germline V gene. Using reference TRBV25-1 and TRBJ1-4 for the parts outside the CDR3, the full variable domain is EADIYQTPRYLVIGTGKKITLECSQTMGHDKMYWYQQDPGMELHLIHYSYGVNSTEKGDLSSESTVSRIRTEHFPLTLESARPSHTSQYLCASSELRDEKLFFGSGTQLSVL.

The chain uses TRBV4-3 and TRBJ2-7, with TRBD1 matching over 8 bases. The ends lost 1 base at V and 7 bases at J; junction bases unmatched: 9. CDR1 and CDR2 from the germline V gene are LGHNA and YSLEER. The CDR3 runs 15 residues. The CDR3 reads CASSQGSGTGEEQYF. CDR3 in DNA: TGCGCCAGCAGCCAAGGATCGGGGACAGGTGAAGAGCAGTACTTC.

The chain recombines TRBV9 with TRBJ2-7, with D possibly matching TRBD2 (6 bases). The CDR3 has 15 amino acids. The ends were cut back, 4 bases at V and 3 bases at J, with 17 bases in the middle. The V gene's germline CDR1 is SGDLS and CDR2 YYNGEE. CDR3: CASSTRGVHGYEQYF. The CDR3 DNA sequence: TGTGCCAGCAGCACCCGCGGGGTCCACGGCTACGAGCAGTACTTC.

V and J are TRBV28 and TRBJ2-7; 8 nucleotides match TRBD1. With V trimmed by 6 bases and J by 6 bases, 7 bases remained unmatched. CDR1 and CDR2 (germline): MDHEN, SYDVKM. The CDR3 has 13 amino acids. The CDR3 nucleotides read TGTGCCAGCAGACGGACAGGGACAGGCGAGCAGTACTTC. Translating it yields CASRRTGTGEQYF.

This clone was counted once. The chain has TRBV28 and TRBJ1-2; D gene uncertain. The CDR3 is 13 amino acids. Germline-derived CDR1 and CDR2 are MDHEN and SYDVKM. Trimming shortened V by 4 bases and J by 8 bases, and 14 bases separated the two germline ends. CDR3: CASSSPGPSGYTF. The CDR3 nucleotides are TGTGCCAGCAGTTCCCCCGGGCCTTCGGGCTACACCTTC.

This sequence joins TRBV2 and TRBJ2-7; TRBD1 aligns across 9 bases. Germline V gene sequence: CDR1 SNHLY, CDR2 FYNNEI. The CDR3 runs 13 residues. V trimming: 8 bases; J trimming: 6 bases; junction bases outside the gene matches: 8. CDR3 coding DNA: TGTGCCAGCGAGGACAGGGGTGCGGGCGAGCAGTACTTC. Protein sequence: CASEDRGAGEQYF. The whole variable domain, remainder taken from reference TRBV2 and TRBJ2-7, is EPEVTQTPSHQVTQMGQEVILRCVPISNHLYFYWYRQILGQKVEFLVSFYNNEISEKSEIFDDQFSVERPDGSNFTLKIRSTKLEDSAMYFCASEDRGAGEQYFGPGTRLTVT.

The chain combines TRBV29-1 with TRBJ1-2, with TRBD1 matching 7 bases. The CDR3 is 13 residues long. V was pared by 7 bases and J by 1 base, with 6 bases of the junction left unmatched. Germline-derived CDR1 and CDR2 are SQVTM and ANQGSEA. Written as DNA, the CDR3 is TGCAGCGCTAGACAGGGCGGTAACTATGGCTACACCTTC. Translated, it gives CSARQGGNYGYTF.

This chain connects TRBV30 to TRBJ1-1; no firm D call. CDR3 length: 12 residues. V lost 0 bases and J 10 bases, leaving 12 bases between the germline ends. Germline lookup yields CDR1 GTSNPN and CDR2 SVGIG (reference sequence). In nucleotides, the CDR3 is TGTGCCTGGAGTGTCATGGGTGAAGGAGCTTTCTTT. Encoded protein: CAWSVMGEGAFF.

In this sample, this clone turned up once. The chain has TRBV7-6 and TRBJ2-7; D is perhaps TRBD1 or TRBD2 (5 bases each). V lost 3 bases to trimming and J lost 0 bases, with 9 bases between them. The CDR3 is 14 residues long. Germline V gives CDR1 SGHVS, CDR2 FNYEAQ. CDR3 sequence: CASSLKGTSYEQYF. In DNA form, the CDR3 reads TGTGCCAGCAGCTTGAAAGGGACCTCCTACGAGCAGTACTTC.

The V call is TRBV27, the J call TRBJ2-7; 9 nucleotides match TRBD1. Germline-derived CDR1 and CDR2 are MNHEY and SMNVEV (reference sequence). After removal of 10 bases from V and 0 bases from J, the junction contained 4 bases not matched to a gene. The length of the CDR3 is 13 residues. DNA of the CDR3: TGTGCCACCGGACAGGGGATCTCCTACGAGCAGTACTTC. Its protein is CATGQGISYEQYF.

CDR3 in DNA: TGTGCCAGTAGTAAACGGCTAGCGGGTTACTACGAGCAGTACTTC. Translated, it gives CASSKRLAGYYEQYF. The genes are TRBV19 and TRBJ2-7; 8 nucleotides align to TRBD2. Germline V gene sequence: CDR1 LNHDA, CDR2 SQIVND (reference sequence). This CDR3 is 15 amino acids long. Losses at the gene ends were 4 bases for V and 3 bases for J; bases not matched to a gene: 8.

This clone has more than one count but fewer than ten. CDR3 residues: CASSFGPHYEQYF. For the CDR3, the DNA is TGTGCCAGCAGCTTCGGACCCCACTACGAGCAGTACTTC. The rearrangement uses TRBV27 and TRBJ2-7; D gene uncertain. The germline V gene has CDR1 MNHEY and CDR2 SMNVEV (reference sequence). V lost 6 bases and J lost 3, with 12 bases in between. The CDR3 has 13 amino acids.

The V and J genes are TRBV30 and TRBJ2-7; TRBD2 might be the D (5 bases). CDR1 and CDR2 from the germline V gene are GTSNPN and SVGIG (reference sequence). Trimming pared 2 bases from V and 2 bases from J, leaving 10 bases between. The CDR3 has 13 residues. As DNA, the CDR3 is TGTGCCTGGAGTCCCCGCGGGCCCTACGAGCAGTACTTC. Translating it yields CAWSPRGPYEQYF.